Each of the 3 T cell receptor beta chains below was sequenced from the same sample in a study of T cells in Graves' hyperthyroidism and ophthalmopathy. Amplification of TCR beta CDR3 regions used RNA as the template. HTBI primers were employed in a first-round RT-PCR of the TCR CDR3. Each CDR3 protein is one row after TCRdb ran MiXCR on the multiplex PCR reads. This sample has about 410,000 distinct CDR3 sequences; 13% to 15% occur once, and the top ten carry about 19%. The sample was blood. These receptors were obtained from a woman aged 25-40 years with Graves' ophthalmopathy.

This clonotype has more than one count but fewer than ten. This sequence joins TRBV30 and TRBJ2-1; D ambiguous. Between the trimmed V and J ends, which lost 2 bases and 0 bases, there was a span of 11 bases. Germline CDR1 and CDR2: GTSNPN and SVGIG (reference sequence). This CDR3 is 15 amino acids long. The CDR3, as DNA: TGTGCCTGGAGTTGGGCACAATACTCCTACAATGAGCAGTTCTTC. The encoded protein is CAWSWAQYSYNEQFF.

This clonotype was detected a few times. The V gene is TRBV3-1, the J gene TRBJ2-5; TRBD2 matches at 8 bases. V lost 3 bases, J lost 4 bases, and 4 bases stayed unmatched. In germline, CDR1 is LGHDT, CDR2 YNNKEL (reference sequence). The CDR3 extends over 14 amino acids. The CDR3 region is CASSHWTSLETQYF. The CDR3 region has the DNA TGTGCCAGCAGCCATTGGACTAGCTTAGAGACCCAGTACTTC.

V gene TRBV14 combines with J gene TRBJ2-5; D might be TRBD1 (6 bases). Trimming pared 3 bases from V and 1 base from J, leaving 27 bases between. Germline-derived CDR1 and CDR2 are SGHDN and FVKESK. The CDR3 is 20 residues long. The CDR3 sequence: CASSHSTQGRIAPGQETQYF. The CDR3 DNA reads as TGTGCCAGCAGCCATAGTACCCAGGGGAGAATCGCCCCGGGCCAAGAGACCCAGTACTTC.